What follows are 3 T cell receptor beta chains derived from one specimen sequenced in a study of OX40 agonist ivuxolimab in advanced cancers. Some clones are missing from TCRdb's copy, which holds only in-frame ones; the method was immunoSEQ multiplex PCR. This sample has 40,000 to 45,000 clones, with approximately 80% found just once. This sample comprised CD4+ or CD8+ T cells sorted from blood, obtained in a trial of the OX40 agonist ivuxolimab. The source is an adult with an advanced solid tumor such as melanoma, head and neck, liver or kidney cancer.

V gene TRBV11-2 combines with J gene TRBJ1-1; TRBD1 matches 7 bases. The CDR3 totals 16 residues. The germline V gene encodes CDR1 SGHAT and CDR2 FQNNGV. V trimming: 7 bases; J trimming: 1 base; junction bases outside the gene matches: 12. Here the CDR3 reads CASTLVGRGGNTEAFF. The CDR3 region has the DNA TGTGCCAGCACCCTTGTGGGCAGGGGGGGGAACACTGAAGCTTTCTTT.

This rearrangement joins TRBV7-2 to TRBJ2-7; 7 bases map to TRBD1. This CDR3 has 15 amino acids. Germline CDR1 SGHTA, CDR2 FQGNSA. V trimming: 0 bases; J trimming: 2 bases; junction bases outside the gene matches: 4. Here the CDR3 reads CASSLAGGSAYEQYF. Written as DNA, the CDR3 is TGTGCCAGCAGCTTAGCAGGGGGCAGCGCCTACGAGCAGTACTTC.

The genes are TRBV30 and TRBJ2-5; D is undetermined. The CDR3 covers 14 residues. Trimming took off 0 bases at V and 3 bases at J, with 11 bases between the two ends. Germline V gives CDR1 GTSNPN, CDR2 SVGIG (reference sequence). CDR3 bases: TGTGCCTGGAGTGTACTGGCCAAGAAAGAGACCCAGTACTTC. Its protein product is CAWSVLAKKETQYF.